A selection of T cell receptor beta chains follows, all from one sample in a study of control samples from healthy donors and cancer patients. Profiling relied on immunoSEQ multiplex PCR, and the TCRdb table lists in-frame clones only, not all of them. The table includes 69,000 or so clones, about 95% detected once. What was sequenced was blood. These receptors were collected from a woman younger than 45 in good health. The CDR3 runs from the conserved cysteine through the conserved F or W. The D gene is left open where the match is weak. Clone size is stated in some rows and not others, as once, few, many or a class when expanded.

size: -
D: -
V: TRBV3-1/TRBV3-2
J: TRBJ1-1
CDR3: CASSQVGGEAEAFF
DNA: TGTGCCAGCAGCCAAGTTGGGGGGGAAGCTGAAGCTTTCTTT

size: -
D: -
V: TRBV27
J: TRBJ1-5
CDR3: CASGPPGGGNQPQHF
DNA: TGTGCCAGCGGCCCCCCCGGGGGAGGCAATCAGCCCCAGCATTTT

size: -
D: -
V: TRBV7-2
J: TRBJ2-5
CDR3: CASSLGGGGYQETQYF
DNA: TGTGCCAGCAGCTTAGGGGGAGGGGGCTACCAAGAGACCCAGTACTTC

size: -
D: -
V: TRBV5-5
J: TRBJ2-1
CDR3: CASTISAGTTEQFF
DNA: TGTGCCAGCACCATCTCGGCAGGCACGACTGAGCAGTTCTTC

size: -
D: -
V: TRBV6-5
J: TRBJ1-2
CDR3: CASMGEYYGYTF
DNA: TGTGCCAGCATGGGGGAGTACTATGGCTACACCTTC

size: -
D: -
V: TRBV5-1
J: TRBJ1-1
CDR3: CASSTGNTEAFF
DNA: TGCGCCAGCAGTACAGGGAACACTGAAGCTTTCTTT

size: -
D: -
V: TRBV10-3
J: TRBJ1-1
CDR3: CAISDGQGNTEAFF
DNA: TGTGCCATCAGTGATGGGCAGGGGAACACTGAAGCTTTCTTT

size: -
D: -
V: TRBV6-5
J: TRBJ1-4
CDR3: CASSPTGWANEKLFF
DNA: TGTGCCAGCAGTCCCACAGGGTGGGCTAATGAAAAACTGTTTTTT

size: -
D: -
V: TRBV24-1
J: TRBJ1-1
CDR3: CATSNTPVMNTEAFF
DNA: TGTGCCACCAGTAACACCCCCGTCATGAACACTGAAGCTTTCTTT

size: -
D: TRBD1
V: TRBV5-5
J: TRBJ2-5
CDR3: CASSLRAGTGVVETQYF
DNA: TGTGCCAGCAGCTTAAGAGCCGGGACAGGGGTGGTGGAGACCCAGTACTTC

size: -
D: TRBD2
V: TRBV19
J: TRBJ2-1
CDR3: CASSIDELAATNEQFF
DNA: TGTGCCAGTAGTATAGATGAACTAGCGGCTACCAATGAGCAGTTCTTC

size: -
D: -
V: TRBV11-2
J: TRBJ1-2
CDR3: CASSTASGIGYTF
DNA: TGTGCCAGCAGCACGGCATCGGGGATTGGCTACACCTTC

size: -
D: -
V: TRBV18
J: TRBJ1-1
CDR3: CASSPATTQGTEAFF
DNA: TGTGCCAGCTCACCAGCAACAACCCAGGGGACTGAAGCTTTCTTT

size: -
D: -
V: TRBV4-1
J: TRBJ2-5
CDR3: CASSQFALETQYF
DNA: TGCGCCAGCAGCCAGTTTGCGCTAGAGACCCAGTACTTC

size: -
D: -
V: TRBV6-5
J: TRBJ2-1
CDR3: CASSFIGTIDEQFF
DNA: TGTGCCAGCAGTTTTATCGGGACAATCGATGAGCAGTTCTTC

size: -
D: -
V: TRBV5-1
J: TRBJ2-2
CDR3: CASSPGAAGELFF
DNA: TGCGCCAGCAGCCCTGGGGCAGCCGGGGAGCTGTTTTTT

size: few
D: -
V: TRBV28
J: TRBJ2-7
CDR3: CASSLRVTRGDEQYF
DNA: TGTGCCAGCAGTTTACGGGTGACGCGAGGGGACGAGCAGTACTTC

size: -
D: -
V: TRBV10-3
J: TRBJ2-3
CDR3: CAISESEGRTGRADTQYF
DNA: TGTGCCATCAGTGAGTCCGAAGGAAGGACAGGGAGGGCAGATACGCAGTATTTT